This T cell receptor (beta chain) was captured by sequencing in a study of tumor and adjacent non-tumor tissue in lung cancer. Study background: There were 11 to 13 adenocarcinoma, a couple of squamous cell carcinoma and 1 small cell lung cancer cases. General observations from the study: Tumor tissue had significantly higher TCR diversity than normal lung. Tumor repertoires had a smaller top 100 clone share than normal lung.

This clonotype showed up many times. The antigen is unknown. A modified ARM-PCR protocol with three rounds of nested PCR amplified TCRbeta. TCRdb ran MiXCR on the multiplex PCR reads and lists one entry per CDR3 protein. The repertoire holds more than 120,000 distinct CDR3 sequences, around two thirds seen once, with around a sixth in the top ten. RNA was extracted from bulk tissue without any cell sorting. Trimming removed 6 bases from V and 5 bases from J, with 6 bases in between. The CDR3 is made up of 11 amino acids. Germline CDR1 MNHNS, CDR2 SASEGT. Sequenced input: lung tumor tissue. This clonotype was obtained from a man aged 55 to 70 with small cell lung cancer. The chain uses TRBV6-1 and TRBJ2-3; D is unresolved. CDR3 nucleotides: TGTGCCAGCAGCTGGGTAGATACGCAGTATTTT. Protein sequence: CASSWVDTQYF.